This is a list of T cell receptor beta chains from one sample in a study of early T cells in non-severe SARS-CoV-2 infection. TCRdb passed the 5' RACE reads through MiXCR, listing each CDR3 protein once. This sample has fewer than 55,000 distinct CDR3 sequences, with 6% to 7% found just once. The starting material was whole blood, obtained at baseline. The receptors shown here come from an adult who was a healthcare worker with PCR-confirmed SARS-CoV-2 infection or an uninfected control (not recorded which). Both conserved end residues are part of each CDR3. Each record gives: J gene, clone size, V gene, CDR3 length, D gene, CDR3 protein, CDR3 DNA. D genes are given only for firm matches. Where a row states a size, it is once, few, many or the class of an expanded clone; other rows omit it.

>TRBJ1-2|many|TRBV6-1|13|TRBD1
CASSPTGNYGYTF
TGTGCCAGCAGCCCGACAGGGAACTATGGCTACACCTTC
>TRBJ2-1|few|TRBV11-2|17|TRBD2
CASSLLSGRALYIEQFF
TGTGCCAGCAGCTTGCTTAGCGGGAGGGCCCTCTACATTGAGCAGTTCTTC
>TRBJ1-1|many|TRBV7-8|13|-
CASSTRWATEAFF
TGTGCCAGCAGCACGAGGTGGGCCACTGAAGCTTTCTTT
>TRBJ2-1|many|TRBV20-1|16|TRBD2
CSALGTSGIAYNEQFF
TGCAGTGCACTCGGGACTAGCGGGATCGCCTACAATGAGCAGTTCTTC
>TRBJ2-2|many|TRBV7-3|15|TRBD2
CASSPGLAGAGELFF
TGTGCCAGCAGCCCCGGACTAGCGGGGGCCGGGGAGCTGTTTTTT
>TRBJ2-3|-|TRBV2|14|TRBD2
CASFSGGSTDTQYF
TGTGCCAGCTTTAGCGGGGGTAGCACAGATACGCAGTATTTT
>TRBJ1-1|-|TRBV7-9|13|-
CASSLDRGTEAFF
TGTGCCAGCAGCTTAGATCGAGGGACTGAAGCTTTCTTT
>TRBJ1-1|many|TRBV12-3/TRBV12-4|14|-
CASSLVGYIAEAFF
TGTGCCAGCAGTTTAGTAGGGTATATCGCTGAAGCTTTCTTT
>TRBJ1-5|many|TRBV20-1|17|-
CSARVVSGGLGDQPQHF
TGCAGTGCTAGAGTCGTTTCCGGAGGCCTCGGTGATCAGCCCCAGCATTTT
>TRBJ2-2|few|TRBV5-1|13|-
CASSLPGSGELFF
TGCGCCAGCAGCTTGCCCGGATCCGGGGAGCTGTTTTTT
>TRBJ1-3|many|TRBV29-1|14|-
CSVAVPAHGNTIYF
TGCAGCGTTGCGGTACCAGCTCATGGAAACACCATATATTTT
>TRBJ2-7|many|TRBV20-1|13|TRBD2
CSASRLAAGEQYF
TGCAGTGCTTCTCGACTAGCCGCCGGCGAGCAGTACTTC
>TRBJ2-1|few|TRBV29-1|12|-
CSVLPGPREQFF
TGCAGCGTCCTCCCAGGACCCCGGGAGCAGTTCTTC
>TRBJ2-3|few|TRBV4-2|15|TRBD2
CASSPLAGGRDTQYF
TGTGCCAGCAGCCCCCTAGCGGGGGGGAGAGATACGCAGTATTTT
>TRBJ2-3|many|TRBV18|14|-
CASSPVSKTDTQYF
TGTGCCAGCTCACCGGTTAGTAAGACAGATACGCAGTATTTT
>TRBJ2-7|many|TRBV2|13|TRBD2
CASWAGGSGEQYF
TGTGCCAGCTGGGCTGGCGGGAGTGGCGAGCAGTACTTC
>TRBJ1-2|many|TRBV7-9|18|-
CASSLEVGNSRFGYGYTF
TGTGCCAGCAGCTTAGAAGTGGGGAATAGTAGGTTCGGCTATGGCTACACCTTC
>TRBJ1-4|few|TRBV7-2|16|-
CASSYIQGLTNEKLFF
TGTGCCAGCAGCTACATACAGGGTTTGACTAATGAAAAACTGTTTTTT
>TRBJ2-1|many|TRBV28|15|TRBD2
CASSTTLAVNNEQFF
TGTGCCAGCAGCACCACGCTAGCGGTTAACAATGAGCAGTTCTTC
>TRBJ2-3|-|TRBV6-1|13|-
CASSESVADTQYF
TGTGCCAGCAGTGAAAGTGTCGCAGATACGCAGTATTTT
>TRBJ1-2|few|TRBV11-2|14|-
CASSSTGGVYGYTF
TGTGCCAGCAGCTCGACAGGAGGGGTATATGGCTACACCTTC
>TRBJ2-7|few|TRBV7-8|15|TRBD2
CASSFRTSGTYEQYF
TGTGCCAGCAGCTTCCGGACTAGCGGGACCTACGAGCAGTACTTC
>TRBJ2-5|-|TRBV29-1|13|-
CSVRDTPQETQYF
TGCAGCGTCCGCGACACTCCCCAAGAGACCCAGTACTTC
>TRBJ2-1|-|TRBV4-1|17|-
CASSPVPGRPSYNEQFF
TGCGCCAGCAGCCCCGTTCCGGGACGCCCTTCCTACAATGAGCAGTTCTTC
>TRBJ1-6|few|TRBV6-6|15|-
CASKLRSGYNSPLHF
TGTGCCAGCAAGCTCAGATCGGGTTATAATTCACCCCTCCACTTT
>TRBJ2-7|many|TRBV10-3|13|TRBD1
CAISLTTGEEQYF
TGTGCCATCAGCCTGACGACAGGGGAAGAGCAGTACTTC
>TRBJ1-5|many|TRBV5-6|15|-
CASSLGTVSNQPQHF
TGTGCCAGCAGCTTAGGGACGGTGAGCAATCAGCCCCAGCATTTT
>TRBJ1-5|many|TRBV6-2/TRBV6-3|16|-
CASSQSKGNGNQPQHF
TGTGCCAGCAGTCAATCTAAGGGTAACGGCAATCAGCCCCAGCATTTT
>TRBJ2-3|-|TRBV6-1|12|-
CASSALGDTQYF
TGTGCCAGCAGTGCACTGGGTGATACGCAGTATTTT
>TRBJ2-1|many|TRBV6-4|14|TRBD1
CASSESTGVGEQFF
TGTGCCAGCAGTGAGAGTACAGGGGTGGGGGAGCAGTTCTTC
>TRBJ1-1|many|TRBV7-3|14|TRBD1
CASSPDRGSTEAFF
TGTGCCAGCAGCCCTGACAGGGGGAGCACTGAAGCTTTCTTT
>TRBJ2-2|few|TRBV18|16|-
CASSPQTDFSPGELFF
TGTGCCAGCTCACCGCAGACAGACTTTTCACCCGGGGAGCTGTTTTTT
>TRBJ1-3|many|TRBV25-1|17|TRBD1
CASSVAGGPLSGNTIYF
TGTGCCAGCAGTGTAGCAGGGGGCCCCCTTTCTGGAAACACCATATATTTT
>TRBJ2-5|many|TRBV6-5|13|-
CASSQVVQETQYF
TGTGCCAGCAGTCAGGTAGTCCAAGAGACCCAGTACTTC
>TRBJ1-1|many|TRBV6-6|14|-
CASSGRRGQTEAFF
TGTGCCAGCAGCGGTCGTCGAGGCCAAACTGAAGCTTTCTTT
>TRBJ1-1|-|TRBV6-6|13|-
CASDGGPGTEAFF
TGTGCCAGCGATGGGGGCCCGGGCACTGAAGCTTTCTTT
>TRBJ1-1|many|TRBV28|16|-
CASSSPGTLMNTEAFF
TGTGCCAGCAGTTCCCCAGGGACCCTAATGAACACTGAAGCTTTCTTT